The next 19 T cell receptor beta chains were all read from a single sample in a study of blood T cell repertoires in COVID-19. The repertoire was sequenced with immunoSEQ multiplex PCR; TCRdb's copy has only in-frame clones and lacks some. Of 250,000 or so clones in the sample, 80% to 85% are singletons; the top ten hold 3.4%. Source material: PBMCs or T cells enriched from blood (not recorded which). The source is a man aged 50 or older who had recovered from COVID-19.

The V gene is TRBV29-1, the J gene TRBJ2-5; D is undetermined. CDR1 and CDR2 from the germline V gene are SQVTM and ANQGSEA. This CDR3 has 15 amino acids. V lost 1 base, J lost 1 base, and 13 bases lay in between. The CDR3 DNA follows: TGCAGCGTTGAAGGGTGGGCAGCCCTCCAAGAGACCCAGTACTTC. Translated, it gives CSVEGWAALQETQYF.

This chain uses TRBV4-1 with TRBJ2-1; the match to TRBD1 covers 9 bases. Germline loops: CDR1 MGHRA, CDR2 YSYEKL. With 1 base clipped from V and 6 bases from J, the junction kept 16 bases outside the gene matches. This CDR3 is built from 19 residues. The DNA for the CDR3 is TGCGCCAGCAGCCAAGTGTTTTCGAGGGGGACAGGGAATATCAATGAGCAGTTCTTC. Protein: CASSQVFSRGTGNINEQFF.

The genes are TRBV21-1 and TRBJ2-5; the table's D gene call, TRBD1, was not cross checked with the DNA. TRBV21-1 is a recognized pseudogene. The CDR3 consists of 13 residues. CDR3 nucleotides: TGTGCCAGCCACTCAAGGGGCCAAGAGACCCAGTACTTC. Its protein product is CASHSRGQETQYF.

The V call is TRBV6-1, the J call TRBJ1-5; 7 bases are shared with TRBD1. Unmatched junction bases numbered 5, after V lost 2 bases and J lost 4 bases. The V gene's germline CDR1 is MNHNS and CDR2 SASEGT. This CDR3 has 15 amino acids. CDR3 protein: CASSENPGGNQPQHF. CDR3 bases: TGTGCCAGCAGTGAAAATCCAGGGGGAAATCAGCCCCAGCATTTT.

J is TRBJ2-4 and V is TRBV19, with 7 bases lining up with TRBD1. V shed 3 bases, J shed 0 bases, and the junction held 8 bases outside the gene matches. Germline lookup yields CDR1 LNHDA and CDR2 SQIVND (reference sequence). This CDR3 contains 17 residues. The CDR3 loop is CASSITTGLVAKNIQYF. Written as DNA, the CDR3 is TGTGCCAGTAGTATTACGACAGGGCTCGTAGCCAAAAACATTCAGTACTTC.

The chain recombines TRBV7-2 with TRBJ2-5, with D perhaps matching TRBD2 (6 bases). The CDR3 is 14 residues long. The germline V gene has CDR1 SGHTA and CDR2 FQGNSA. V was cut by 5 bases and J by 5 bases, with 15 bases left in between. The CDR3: CASSARDFVETQYF. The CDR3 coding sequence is TGTGCCAGCAGCGCCCGGGACTTTGTGGAGACCCAGTACTTC.

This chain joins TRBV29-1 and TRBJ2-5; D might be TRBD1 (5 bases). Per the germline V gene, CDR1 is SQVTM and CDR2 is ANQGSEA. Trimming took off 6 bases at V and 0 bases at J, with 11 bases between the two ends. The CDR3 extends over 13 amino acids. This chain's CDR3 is CSVPRQNQETQYF. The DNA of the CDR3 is TGCAGCGTCCCCCGACAGAACCAAGAGACCCAGTACTTC.

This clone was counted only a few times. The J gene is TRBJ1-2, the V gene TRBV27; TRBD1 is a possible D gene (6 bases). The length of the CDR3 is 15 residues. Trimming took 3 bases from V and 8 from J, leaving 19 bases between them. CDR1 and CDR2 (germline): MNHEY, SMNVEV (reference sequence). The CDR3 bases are TGTGCCAGCAGTTTTACCGCAGGGGCCGACCTAGGCTACACCTTC. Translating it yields CASSFTAGADLGYTF.

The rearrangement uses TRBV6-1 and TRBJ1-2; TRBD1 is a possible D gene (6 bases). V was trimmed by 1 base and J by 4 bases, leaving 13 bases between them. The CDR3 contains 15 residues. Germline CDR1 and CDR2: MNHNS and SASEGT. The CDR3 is CASSEGFRGVYGYTF. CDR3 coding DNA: TGTGCCAGCAGTGAAGGTTTCAGGGGAGTCTATGGCTACACCTTC.

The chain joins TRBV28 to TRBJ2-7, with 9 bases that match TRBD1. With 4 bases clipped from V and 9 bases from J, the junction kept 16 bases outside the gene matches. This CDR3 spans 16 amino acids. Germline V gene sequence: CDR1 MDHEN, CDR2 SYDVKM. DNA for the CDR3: TGTGCCAGCAGTTGGGCCGGGACAGGGAAGGACTATGGGCAGTACTTC. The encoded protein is CASSWAGTGKDYGQYF.

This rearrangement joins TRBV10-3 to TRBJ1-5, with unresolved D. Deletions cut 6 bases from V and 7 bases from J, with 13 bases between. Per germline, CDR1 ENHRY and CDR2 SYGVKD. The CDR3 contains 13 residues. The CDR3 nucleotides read TGTGCCATCAGGGGGAGTGACGGGCAGCCCCAGCATTTT. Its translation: CAIRGSDGQPQHF.

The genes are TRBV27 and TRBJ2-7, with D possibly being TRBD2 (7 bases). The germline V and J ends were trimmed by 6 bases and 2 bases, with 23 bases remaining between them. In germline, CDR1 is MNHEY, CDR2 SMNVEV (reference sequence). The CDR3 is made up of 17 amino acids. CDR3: CASSRKSRGDIPYEQYF. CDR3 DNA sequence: TGTGCCAGCAGCCGTAAATCACGGGGGGACATCCCCTACGAGCAGTACTTC.

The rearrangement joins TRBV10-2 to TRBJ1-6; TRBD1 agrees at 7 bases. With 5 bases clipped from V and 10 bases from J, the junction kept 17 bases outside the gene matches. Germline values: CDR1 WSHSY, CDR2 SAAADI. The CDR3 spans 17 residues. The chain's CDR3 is CASSLRVTGSVHSPLHF. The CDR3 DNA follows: TGCGCCAGCAGTTTACGAGTGACAGGGTCCGTTCACTCACCCCTCCACTTT.

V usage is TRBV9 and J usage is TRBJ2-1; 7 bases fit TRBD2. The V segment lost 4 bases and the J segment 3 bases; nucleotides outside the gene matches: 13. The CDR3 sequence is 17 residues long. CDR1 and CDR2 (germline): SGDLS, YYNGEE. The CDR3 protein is CASSHHAQGEGYNEQFF. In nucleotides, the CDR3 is TGTGCCAGCAGCCACCATGCGCAAGGGGAGGGCTACAATGAGCAGTTCTTC.

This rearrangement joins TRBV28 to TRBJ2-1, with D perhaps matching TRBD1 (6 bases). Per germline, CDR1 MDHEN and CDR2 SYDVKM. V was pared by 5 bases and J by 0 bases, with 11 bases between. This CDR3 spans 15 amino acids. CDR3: CASSARGSSYNEQFF. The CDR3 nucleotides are TGTGCCAGCAGTGCTAGGGGGAGCTCCTACAATGAGCAGTTCTTC.

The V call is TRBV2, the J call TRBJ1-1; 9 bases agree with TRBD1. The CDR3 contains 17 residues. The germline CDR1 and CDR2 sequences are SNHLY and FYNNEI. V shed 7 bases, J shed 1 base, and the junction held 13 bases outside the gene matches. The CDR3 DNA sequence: TGTGCCAGCAATTTCCCGGGACAGGGACGGTCGAACACTGAAGCTTTCTTT. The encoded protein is CASNFPGQGRSNTEAFF.

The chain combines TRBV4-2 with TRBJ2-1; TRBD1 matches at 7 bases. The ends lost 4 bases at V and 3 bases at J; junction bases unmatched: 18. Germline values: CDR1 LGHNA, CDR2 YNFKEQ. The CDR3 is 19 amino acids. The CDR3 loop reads CASSRQVPGTGQIYNEQFF. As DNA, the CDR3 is TGTGCCAGCAGCCGACAAGTCCCCGGAACGGGACAGATCTACAATGAGCAGTTCTTC.

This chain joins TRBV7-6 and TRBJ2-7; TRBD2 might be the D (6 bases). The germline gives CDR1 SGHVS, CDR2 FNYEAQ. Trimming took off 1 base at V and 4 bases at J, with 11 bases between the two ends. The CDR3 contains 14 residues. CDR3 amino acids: CASSLGRLEYEQYF. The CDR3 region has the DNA TGTGCCAGCAGCTTAGGGAGACTAGAATACGAGCAGTACTTC.

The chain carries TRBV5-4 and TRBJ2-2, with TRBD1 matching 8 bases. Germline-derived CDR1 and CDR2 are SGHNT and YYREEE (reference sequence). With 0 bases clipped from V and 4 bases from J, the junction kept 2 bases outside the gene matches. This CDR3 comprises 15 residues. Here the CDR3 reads CASSLGRGRTGELFF. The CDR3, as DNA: TGTGCCAGCAGCTTGGGCAGGGGGCGCACCGGGGAGCTGTTTTTT.